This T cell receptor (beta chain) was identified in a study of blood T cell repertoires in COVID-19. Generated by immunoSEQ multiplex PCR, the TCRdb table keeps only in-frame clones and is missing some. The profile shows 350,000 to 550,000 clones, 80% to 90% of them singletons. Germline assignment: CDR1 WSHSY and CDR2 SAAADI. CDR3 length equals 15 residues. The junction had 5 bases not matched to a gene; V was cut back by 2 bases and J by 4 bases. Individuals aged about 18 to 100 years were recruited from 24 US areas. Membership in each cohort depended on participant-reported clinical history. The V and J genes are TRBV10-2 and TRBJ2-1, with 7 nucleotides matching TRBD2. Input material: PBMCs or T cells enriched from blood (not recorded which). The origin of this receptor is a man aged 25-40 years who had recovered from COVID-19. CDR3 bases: TGCGCCAGCAGTGAGAGCGGGATGGGATACAATGAGCAGTTCTTC. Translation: CASSESGMGYNEQFF.